This T cell receptor beta chain was obtained from a study of blood T cell repertoires in COVID-19. On the study more broadly: T cells, B-cell-depleted T cells, or PBMCs provided the cDNA or gDNA that served as material.

Under the authors' procedure: Reference gene primer amplification yielded estimated nucleated cell counts. TCRdb's copy holds only in-frame clones and misses some; the assay was immunoSEQ multiplex PCR. Clonal size and the V and J genes are those of that table, whereas D and trimming came from the DNA. The data contain about 250,000 clones, around nine tenths of them singletons. Trimming cost V 1 base and J 0 bases; bases outside gene matches: 8. CDR1 is MGHDK, CDR2 SYGVNS, per germline. This CDR3 region has 18 residues. This chain uses TRBV25-1 with TRBJ2-5; TRBD2 aligns across 10 bases. This receptor was identified in a man between 18 and 29 years old with active or convalescent COVID-19. Sequencing input: peripheral blood. The CDR3 region is CASSEWGSGGLYQETQYF. The DNA of the CDR3 is TGTGCCAGCAGTGAATGGGGTAGCGGGGGGCTCTACCAAGAGACCCAGTACTTC.